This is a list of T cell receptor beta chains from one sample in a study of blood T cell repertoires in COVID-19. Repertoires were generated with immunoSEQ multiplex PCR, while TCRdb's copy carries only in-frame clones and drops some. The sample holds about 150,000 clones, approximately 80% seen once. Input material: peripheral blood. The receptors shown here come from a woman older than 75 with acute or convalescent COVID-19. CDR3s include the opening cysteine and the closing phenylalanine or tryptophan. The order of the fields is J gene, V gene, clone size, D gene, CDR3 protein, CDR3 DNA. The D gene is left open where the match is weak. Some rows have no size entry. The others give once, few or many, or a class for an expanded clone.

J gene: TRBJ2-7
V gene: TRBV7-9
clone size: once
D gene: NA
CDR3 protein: CASSSTGHEQYF
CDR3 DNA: TGTGCCAGCAGCTCGACAGGACACGAGCAGTACTTC

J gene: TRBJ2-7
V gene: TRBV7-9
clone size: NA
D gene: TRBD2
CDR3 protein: CASTDSGTSSKQYF
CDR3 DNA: TGTGCCAGCACCGACTCCGGGACTAGCAGTAAGCAGTACTTC

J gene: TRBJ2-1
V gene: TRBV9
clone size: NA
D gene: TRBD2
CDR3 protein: CASSKGLAQPNEQFF
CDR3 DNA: TGTGCCAGCAGCAAGGGACTAGCGCAACCTAATGAGCAGTTCTTC

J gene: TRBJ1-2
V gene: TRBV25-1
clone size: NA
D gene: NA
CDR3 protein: CASSRQGIGYGYTF
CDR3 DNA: TGTGCCAGCAGCCGCCAGGGAATCGGGTATGGCTACACCTTC

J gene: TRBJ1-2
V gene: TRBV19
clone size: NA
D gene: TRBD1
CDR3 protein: CASSMGQIDSNYGYTF
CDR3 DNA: TGTGCCAGTAGTATGGGACAGATCGATTCTAACTATGGCTACACCTTC

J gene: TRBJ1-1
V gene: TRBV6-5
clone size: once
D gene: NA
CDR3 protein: CASSNGAPPKIEAFF
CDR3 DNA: TGTGCCAGCAGTAATGGGGCCCCGCCTAAAATTGAAGCTTTCTTT

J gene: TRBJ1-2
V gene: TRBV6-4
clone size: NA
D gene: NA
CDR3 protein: CASSDSGTNLYGYTF
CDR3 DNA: TGTGCCAGCAGTGACTCGGGGACAAATCTCTATGGCTACACCTTC

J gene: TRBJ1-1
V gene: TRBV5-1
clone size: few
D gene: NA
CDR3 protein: CASSFREGGTEAFF
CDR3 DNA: TGCGCCAGCAGCTTCCGGGAGGGGGGCACTGAAGCTTTCTTT

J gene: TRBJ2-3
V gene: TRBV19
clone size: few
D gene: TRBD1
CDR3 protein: CASSMYSGTDGDTQYF
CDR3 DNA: TGTGCCAGTAGTATGTACTCCGGGACAGATGGAGATACGCAGTATTTT

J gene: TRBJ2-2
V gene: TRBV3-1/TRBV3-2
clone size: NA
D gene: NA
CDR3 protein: CASSPRDARTGELFF
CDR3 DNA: TGTGCCAGCAGTCCGCGGGATGCGCGCACCGGGGAGCTGTTTTTT

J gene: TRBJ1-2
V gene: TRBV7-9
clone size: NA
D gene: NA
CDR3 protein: CASSLVGQGGGGYTF
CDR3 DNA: TGTGCCAGCAGCTTAGTTGGCCAGGGTGGCGGTGGCTACACCTTC

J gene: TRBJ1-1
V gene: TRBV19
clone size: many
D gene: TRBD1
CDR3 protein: CASIGTANTEAFF
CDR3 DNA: TGTGCCAGTATCGGGACAGCCAACACTGAAGCTTTCTTT

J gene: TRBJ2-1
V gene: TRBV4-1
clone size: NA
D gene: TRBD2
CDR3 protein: CASSQAQGAGGRNEQFF
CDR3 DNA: TGCGCCAGCAGCCAAGCCCAGGGAGCGGGGGGGCGAAATGAGCAGTTCTTC

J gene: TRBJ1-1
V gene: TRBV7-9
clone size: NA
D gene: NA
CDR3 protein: CASSPFTGGRDTEAFF
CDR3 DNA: TGTGCCAGCAGCCCATTCACGGGGGGACGCGACACTGAAGCTTTCTTT

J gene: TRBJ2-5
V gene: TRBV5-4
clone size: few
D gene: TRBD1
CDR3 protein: CASSTDREETQYF
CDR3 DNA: TGTGCCAGCAGCACGGACAGGGAAGAGACCCAGTACTTC

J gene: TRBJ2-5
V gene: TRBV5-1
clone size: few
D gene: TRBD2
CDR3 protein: CASSLVLAGGMYETQYF
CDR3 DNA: TGCGCCAGCAGCTTAGTCCTAGCGGGAGGAATGTACGAGACCCAGTACTTC

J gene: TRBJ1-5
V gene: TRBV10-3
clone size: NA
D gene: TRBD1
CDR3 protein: CAISDPGQGMSQHF
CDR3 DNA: TGTGCCATCAGTGACCCGGGACAGGGCATGTCCCAGCATTTT

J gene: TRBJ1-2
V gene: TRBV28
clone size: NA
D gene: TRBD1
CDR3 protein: CASSFQAGGAYGYTF
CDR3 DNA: TGTGCCAGCAGTTTTCAGGCAGGGGGAGCCTATGGCTACACCTTC

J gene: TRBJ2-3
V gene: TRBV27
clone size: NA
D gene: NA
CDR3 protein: CASGRDTDTQYF
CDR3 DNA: TGTGCCAGCGGCAGGGACACAGATACGCAGTATTTT

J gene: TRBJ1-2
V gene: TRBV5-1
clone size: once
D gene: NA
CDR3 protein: CASSLERVNYGYTF
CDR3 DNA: TGCGCCAGCAGCTTGGAGCGGGTAAACTATGGCTACACCTTC

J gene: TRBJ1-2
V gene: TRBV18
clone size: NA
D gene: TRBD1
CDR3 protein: CASSPPEHRGYGYTF
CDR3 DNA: TGTGCCAGCTCACCGCCAGAGCACAGGGGATATGGCTACACCTTC

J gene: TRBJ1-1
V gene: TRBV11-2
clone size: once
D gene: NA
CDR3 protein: CASSLDLQGRTYF
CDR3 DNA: TGTGCCAGCAGCTTAGATCTCCAGGGTAGGACCTATTTT

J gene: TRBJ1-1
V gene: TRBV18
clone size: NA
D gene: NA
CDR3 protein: CASVDRGLFPEAFF
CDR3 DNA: TGTGCCAGCGTTGATCGGGGGTTATTTCCTGAAGCTTTCTTT

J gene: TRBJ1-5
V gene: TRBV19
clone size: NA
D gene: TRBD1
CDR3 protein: CASSIDPGTGLYQPQHF
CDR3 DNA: TGTGCCAGTAGTATAGATCCGGGGACAGGGTTATATCAGCCCCAGCATTTT

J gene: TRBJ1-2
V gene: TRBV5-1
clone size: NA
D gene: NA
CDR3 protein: CASSLEAGGNYGYTF
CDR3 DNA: TGCGCCAGCAGCTTGGAGGCCGGAGGTAACTATGGCTACACCTTC

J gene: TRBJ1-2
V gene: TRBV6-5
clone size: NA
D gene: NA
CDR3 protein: CASRRGSDYGYTF
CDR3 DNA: TGTGCCAGCAGGAGAGGTTCTGACTATGGCTACACCTTC

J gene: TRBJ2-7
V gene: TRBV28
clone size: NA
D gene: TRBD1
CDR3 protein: CASSLSDRSYEQYF
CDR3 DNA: TGTGCCAGCAGTTTATCGGACAGGTCCTACGAGCAGTACTTC

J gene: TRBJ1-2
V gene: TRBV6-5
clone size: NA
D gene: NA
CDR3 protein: CASSYSGQDLYGYTF
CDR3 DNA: TGTGCCAGCAGTTACTCGGGACAAGACCTGTATGGCTACACCTTC

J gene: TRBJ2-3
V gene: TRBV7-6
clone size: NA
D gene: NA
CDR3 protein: CASSLESGTRSGTDTQYF
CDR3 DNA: TGTGCCAGCAGCTTAGAGTCCGGGACACGCTCTGGCACAGATACGCAGTATTTT

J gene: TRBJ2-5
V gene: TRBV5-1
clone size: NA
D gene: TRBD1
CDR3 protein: CASSLRIGTEQETQYF
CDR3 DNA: TGCGCCAGCAGCTTGAGGATTGGGACAGAGCAAGAGACCCAGTACTTC

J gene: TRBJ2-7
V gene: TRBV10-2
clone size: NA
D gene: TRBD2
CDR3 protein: CASSDLAGDYEQYF
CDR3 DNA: TGCGCCAGCAGTGATCTAGCGGGGGACTACGAGCAGTACTTC

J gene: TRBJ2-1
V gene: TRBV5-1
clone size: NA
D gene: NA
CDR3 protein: CASSSGGLAYNEQFF
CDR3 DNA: TGCGCCAGCAGCTCAGGGGGACTAGCCTACAATGAGCAGTTCTTC

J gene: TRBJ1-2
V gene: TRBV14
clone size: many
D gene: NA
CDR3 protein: CASSQKHTGLNYGYTF
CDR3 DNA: TGTGCCAGCAGCCAGAAGCACACAGGTCTAAACTATGGCTACACCTTC

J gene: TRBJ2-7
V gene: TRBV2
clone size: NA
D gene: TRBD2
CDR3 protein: CASMGSGRSTYEQYF
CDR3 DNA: TGTGCCAGCATGGGTAGCGGGAGGTCCACCTACGAGCAGTACTTC

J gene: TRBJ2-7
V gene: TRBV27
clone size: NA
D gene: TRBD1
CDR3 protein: CASSSPGQGYEQYF
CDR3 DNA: TGTGCCAGCAGCTCCCCGGGACAGGGCTACGAGCAGTACTTC

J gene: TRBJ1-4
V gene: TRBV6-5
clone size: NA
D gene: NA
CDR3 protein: CASLGGRRLFF
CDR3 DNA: TGTGCCAGTCTGGGGGGTAGGAGACTGTTTTTT

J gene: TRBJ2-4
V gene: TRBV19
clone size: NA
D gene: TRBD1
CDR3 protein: CASTRDRGLENIQYF
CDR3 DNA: TGTGCCAGTACCCGGGACAGGGGGCTTGAAAACATTCAGTACTTC

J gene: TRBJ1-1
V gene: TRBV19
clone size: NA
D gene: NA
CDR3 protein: CASARKRDTEAFF
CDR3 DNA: TGTGCCAGTGCACGGAAGCGGGACACTGAAGCTTTCTTT

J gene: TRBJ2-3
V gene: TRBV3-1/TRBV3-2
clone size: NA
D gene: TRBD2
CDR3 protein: CASSQVSGSYTDTQYF
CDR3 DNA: TGTGCCAGCAGCCAAGTTAGCGGGAGCTACACAGATACGCAGTATTTT

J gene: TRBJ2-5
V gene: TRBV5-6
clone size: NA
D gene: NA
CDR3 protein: CASSLAGSYETQYF
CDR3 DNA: TGTGCCAGCAGCCTTGCCGGGAGTTATGAGACCCAGTACTTC